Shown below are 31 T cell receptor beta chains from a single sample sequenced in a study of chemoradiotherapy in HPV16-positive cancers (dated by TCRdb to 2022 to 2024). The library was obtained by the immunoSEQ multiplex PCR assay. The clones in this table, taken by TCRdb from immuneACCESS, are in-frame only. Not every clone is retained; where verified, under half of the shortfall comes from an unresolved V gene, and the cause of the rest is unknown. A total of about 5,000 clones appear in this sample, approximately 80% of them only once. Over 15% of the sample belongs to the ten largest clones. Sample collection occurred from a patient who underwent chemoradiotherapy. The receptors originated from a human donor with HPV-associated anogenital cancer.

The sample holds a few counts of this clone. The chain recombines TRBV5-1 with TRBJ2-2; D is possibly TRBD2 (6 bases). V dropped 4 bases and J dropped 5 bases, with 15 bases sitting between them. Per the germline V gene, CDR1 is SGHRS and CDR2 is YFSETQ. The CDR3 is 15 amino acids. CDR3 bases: TGCGCCAGCAGCCGCCTAGGAAGCGGGACCGGGGAGCTGTTTTTT. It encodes CASSRLGSGTGELFF.

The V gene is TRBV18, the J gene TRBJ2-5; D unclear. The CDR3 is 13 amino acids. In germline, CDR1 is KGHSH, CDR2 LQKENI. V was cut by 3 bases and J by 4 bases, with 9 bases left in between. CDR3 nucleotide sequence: TGTGCCAGCTCACCGGGTTCGGTAGAGACCCAGTACTTC. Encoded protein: CASSPGSVETQYF.

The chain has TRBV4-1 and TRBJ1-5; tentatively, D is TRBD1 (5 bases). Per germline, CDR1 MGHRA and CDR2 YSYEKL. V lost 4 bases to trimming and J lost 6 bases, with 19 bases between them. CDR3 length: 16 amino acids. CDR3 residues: CASSPRSGVGVQPQHF. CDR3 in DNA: TGCGCCAGCAGCCCAAGATCAGGTGTGGGGGTTCAGCCCCAGCATTTT.

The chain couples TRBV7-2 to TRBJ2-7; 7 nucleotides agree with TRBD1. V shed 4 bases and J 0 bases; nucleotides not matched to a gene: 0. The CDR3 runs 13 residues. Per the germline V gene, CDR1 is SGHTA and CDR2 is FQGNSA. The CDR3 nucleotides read TGTGCCAGCAGCTGGGACAGCTCCTACGAGCAGTACTTC. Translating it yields CASSWDSSYEQYF.

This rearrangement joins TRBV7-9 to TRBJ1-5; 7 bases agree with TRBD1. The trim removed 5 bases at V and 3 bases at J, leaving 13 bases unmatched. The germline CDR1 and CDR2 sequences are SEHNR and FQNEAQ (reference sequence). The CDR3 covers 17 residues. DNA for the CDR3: TGTGCCAGCAGCCGCACCTCAGGGGGTTCCTCCAATCAGCCCCAGCATTTT. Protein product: CASSRTSGGSSNQPQHF. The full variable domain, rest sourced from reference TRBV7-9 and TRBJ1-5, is DTGVSQNPRHKITKRGQNVTFRCDPISEHNRLYWYRQTLGQGPEFLTYFQNEAQLEKSRLLSDRFSAERPKGSFSTLEIQRTEQGDSAMYLCASSRTSGGSSNQPQHFGDGTRLSIL.

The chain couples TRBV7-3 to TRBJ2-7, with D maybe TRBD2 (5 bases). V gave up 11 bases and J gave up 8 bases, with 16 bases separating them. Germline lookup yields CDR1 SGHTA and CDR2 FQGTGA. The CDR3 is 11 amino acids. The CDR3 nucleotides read TGTGCCGTTACCTTATGGGAGAAGCAGTACTTC. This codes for CAVTLWEKQYF.

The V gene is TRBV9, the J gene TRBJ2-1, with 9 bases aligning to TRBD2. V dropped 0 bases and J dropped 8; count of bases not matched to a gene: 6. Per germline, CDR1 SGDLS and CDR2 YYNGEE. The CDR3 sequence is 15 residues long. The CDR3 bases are TGTGCCAGCAGCGTAGAGGGCGGGGGGGTCTATGAGCAGTTCTTC. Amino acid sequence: CASSVEGGGVYEQFF.

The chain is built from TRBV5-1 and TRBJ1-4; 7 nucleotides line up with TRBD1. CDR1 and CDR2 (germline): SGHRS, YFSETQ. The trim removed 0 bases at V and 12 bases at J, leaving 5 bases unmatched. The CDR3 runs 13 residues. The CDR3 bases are TGCGCCAGCAGCTTGGGTATCCAGGGGGAACTGTTTTTT. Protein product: CASSLGIQGELFF.

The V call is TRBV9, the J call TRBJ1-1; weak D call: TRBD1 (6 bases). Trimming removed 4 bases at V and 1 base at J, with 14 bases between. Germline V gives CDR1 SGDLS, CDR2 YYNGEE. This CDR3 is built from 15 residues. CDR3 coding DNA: TGTGCCAGCAGCATCCGGGGGGACACGAACACTGAAGCTTTCTTT. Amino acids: CASSIRGDTNTEAFF. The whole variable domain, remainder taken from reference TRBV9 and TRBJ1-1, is DSGVTQTPKHLITATGQRVTLRCSPRSGDLSVYWYQQSLDQGLQFLIQYYNGEERAKGNILERFSAQQFPDLHSELNLSSLELGDSALYFCASSIRGDTNTEAFFGQGTRLTVV.

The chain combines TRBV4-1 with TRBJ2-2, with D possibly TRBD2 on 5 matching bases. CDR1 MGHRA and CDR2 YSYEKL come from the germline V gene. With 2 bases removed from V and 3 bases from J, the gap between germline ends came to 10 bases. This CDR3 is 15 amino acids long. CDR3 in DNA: TGCGCCAGCAGCCAAAGACACGGGGACACCGGGGAGCTGTTTTTT. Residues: CASSQRHGDTGELFF.

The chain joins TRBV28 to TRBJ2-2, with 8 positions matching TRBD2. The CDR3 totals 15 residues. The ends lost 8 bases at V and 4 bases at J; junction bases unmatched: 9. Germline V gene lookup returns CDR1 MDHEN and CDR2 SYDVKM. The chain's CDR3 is CASLVRAGGTGELFF. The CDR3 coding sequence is TGTGCCAGCCTGGTTCGGGCGGGAGGCACCGGGGAGCTGTTTTTT.

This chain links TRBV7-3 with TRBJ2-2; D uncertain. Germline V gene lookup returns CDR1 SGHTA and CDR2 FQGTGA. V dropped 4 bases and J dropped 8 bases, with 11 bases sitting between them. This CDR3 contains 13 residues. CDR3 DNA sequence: TGTGCCAGCAGCTCGACCTTGGTGGGGGAGCTGTTTTTT. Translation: CASSSTLVGELFF.

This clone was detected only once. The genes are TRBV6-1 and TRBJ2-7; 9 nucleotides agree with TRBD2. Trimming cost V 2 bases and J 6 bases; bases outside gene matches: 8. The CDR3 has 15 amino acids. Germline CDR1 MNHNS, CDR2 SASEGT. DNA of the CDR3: TGTGCCAGCAGTGAACTAGCGGGGACCCCCTCCGAGCAGTACTTC. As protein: CASSELAGTPSEQYF.

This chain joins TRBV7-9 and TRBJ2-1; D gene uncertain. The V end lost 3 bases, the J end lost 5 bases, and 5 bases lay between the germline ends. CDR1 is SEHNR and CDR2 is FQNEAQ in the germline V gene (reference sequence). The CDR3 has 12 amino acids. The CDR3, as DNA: TGTGCCAGCAGCTTCACTGACAATGAGCAGTTCTTC. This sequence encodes CASSFTDNEQFF.

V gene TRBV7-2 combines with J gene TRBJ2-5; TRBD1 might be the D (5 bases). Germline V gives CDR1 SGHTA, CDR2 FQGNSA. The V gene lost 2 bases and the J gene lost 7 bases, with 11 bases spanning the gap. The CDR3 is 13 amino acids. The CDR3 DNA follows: TGTGCCAGCAGCTTAATCGGTCAGGGGACCCAGTACTTC. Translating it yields CASSLIGQGTQYF.

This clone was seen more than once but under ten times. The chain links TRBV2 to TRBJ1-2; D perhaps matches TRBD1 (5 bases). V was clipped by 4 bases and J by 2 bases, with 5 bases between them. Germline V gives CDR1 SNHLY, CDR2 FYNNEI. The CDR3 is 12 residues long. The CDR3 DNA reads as TGTGCCAGCAGTGCAGGGAACTATGGCTACACCTTC. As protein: CASSAGNYGYTF.

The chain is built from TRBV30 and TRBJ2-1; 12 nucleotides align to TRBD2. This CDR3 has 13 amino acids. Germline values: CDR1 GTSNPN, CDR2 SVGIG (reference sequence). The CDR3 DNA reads TGTGCTCTAACTAGCGGGAGGTACAATGAGCAGTTCTTC. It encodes CALTSGRYNEQFF.

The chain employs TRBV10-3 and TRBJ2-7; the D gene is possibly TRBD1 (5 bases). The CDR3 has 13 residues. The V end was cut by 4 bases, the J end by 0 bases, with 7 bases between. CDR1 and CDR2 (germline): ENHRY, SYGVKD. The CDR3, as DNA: TGTGCCATCAGTGGGCAGGGCTCCTACGAGCAGTACTTC. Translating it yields CAISGQGSYEQYF.

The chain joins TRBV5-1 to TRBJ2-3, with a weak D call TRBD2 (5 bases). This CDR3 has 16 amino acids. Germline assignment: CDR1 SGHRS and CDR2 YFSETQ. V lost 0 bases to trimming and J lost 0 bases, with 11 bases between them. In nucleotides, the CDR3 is TGCGCCAGCAGCTTGGGAAGCGGATTCAGCACAGATACGCAGTATTTT. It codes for CASSLGSGFSTDTQYF.

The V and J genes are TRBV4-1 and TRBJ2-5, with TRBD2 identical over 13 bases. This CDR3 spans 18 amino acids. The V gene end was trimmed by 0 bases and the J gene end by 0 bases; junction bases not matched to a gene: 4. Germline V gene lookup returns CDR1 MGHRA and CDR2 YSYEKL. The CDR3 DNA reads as TGCGCCAGCAGCCAAGAGACACTAGCGGGGGGGTACCAAGAGACCCAGTACTTC. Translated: CASSQETLAGGYQETQYF.

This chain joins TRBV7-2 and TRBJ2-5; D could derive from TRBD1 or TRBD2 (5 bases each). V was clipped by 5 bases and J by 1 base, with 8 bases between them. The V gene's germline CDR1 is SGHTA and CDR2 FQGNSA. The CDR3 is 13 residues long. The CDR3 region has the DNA TGTGCCAGCAGCGTCGGGACCCAAGAGACCCAGTACTTC. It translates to CASSVGTQETQYF.

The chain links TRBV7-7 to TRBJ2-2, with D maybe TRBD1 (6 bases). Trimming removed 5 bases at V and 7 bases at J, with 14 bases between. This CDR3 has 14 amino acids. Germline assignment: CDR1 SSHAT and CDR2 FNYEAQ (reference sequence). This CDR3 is CASSPGTLSGELFF. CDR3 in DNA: TGTGCCAGCAGCCCTGGGACACTTAGCGGGGAGCTGTTTTTT. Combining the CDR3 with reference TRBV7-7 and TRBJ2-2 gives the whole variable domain GAGVSQSPRYKVTKRGQDVTLRCDPISSHATLYWYQQALGQGPEFLTYFNYEAQPDKSGLPSDRFSAERPEGSISTLTIQRTEQRDSAMYRCASSPGTLSGELFFGEGSRLTVL.

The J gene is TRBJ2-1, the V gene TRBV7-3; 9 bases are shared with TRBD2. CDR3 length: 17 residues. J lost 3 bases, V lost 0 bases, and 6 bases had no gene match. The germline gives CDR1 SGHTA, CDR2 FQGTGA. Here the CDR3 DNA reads TGTGCCAGCAGCTTAACGATGGCGGGGGGGCGCTACAATGAGCAGTTCTTC. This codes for CASSLTMAGGRYNEQFF.

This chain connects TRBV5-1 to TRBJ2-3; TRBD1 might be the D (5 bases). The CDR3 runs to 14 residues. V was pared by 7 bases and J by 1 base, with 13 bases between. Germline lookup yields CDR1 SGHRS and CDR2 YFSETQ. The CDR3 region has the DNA TGCGCCAGCCGGCCGGCACAGGGCACAGATACGCAGTATTTT. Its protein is CASRPAQGTDTQYF.

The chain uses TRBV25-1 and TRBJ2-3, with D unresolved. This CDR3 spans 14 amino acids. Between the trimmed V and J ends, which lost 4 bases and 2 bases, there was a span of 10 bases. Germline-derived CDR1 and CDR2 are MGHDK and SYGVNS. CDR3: CASSGKVVTDTQYF. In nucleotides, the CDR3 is TGTGCCAGCAGTGGGAAGGTAGTCACAGATACGCAGTATTTT.

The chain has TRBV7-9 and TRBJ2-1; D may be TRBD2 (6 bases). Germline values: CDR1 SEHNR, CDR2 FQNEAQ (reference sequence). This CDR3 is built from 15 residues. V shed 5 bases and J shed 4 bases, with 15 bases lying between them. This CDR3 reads CASSHEAGSYNEQFF. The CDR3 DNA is TGTGCCAGCAGCCACGAAGCGGGTTCGTACAATGAGCAGTTCTTC.

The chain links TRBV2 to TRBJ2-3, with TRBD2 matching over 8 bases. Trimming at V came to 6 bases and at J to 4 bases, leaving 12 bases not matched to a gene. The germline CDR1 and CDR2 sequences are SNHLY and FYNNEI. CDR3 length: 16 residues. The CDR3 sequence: CASRAGTRRLADTQYF. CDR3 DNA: TGTGCCAGCAGGGCCGGGACTAGGCGGCTGGCAGATACGCAGTATTTT.

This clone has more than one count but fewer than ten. CDR3 protein: CASSQASGSADTQYF. CDR3 in DNA: TGTGCCAGCAGCCAAGCCAGCGGGAGTGCAGATACGCAGTATTTT. The chain carries TRBV4-2 and TRBJ2-3; 8 bases map to TRBD2. Looked up from germline, CDR1 is LGHNA and CDR2 is YNFKEQ. The V segment lost 1 base and the J segment 4 bases; nucleotides outside the gene matches: 4. The CDR3 runs 15 residues.

CDR3 protein: CASTKSKGTADQPQHF. The CDR3 DNA sequence: TGTGCCAGTACCAAATCGAAGGGGACAGCCGATCAGCCCCAGCATTTT. The rearrangement joins TRBV19 to TRBJ1-5; TRBD1 agrees at 7 bases. Losses at the gene ends were 7 bases for V and 5 bases for J; bases not matched to a gene: 14. Germline values: CDR1 LNHDA, CDR2 SQIVND (reference sequence). This CDR3 comprises 16 residues.

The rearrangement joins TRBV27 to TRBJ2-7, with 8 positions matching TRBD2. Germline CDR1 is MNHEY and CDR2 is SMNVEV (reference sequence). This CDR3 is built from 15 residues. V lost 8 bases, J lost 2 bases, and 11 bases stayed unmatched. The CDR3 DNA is TGTGCCAGCCTCAGGTATGCGGGAGGCACCTACGAGCAGTACTTC. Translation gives CASLRYAGGTYEQYF.

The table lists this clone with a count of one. The DNA of the CDR3 is TGTGCCAGCAGCGTAGGTGGGACAGGGAATCTAGAGACCCAGTACTTC. Translating it yields CASSVGGTGNLETQYF. The chain employs TRBV9 and TRBJ2-5; 9 positions match TRBD1. CDR3 length equals 16 residues. From germline, CDR1 is SGDLS and CDR2 YYNGEE. J lost 4 bases, V lost 0 bases, and 7 bases had no gene match.